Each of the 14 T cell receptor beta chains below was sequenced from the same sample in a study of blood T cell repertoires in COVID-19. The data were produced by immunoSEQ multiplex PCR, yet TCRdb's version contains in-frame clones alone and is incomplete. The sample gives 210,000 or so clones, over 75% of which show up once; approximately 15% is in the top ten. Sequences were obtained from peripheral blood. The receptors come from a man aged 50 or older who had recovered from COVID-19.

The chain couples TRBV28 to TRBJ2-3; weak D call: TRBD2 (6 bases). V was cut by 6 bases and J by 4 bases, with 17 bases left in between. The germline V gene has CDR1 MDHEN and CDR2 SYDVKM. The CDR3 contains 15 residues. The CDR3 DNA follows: TGTGCCAGCAGAGGAGGAGGGCGTGGTGCAGATACGCAGTATTTT. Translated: CASRGGGRGADTQYF.

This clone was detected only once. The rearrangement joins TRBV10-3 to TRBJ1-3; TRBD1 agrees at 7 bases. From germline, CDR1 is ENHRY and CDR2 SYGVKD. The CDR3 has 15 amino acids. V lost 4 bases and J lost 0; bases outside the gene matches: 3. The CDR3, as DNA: TGTGCCATCAGTGGAGGGGGCGCCTCTGGAAACACCATATATTTT. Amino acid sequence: CAISGGGASGNTIYF.

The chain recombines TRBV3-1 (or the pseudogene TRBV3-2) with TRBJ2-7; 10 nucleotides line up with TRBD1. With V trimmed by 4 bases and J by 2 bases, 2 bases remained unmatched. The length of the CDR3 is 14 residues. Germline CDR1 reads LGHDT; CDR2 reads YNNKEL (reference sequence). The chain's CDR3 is CASSPGQGTYEQYF. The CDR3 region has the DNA TGTGCCAGCAGCCCGGGACAGGGGACCTACGAGCAGTACTTC.

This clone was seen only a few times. CDR3 sequence: CASSLGIGGTGELFF. The CDR3 DNA reads as TGTGCCAGCAGCTTAGGCATTGGGGGGACCGGGGAGCTGTTTTTT. This rearrangement joins TRBV7-9 to TRBJ2-2; D may be TRBD2 (6 bases). V lost 1 base, J lost 5 bases, and 11 bases lay in between. This CDR3 spans 15 amino acids. The germline V gene encodes CDR1 SEHNR and CDR2 FQNEAQ (reference sequence).

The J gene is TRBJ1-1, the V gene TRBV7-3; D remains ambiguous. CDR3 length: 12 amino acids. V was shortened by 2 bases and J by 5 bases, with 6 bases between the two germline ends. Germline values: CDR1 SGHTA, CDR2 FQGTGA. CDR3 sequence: CASSLPGTEAFF. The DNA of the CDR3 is TGTGCCAGCAGCTTACCGGGGACTGAAGCTTTCTTT.

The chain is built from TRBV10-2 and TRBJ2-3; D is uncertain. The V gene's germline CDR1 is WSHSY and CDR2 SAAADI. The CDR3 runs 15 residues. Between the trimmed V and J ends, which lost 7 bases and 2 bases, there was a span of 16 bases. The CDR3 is CASTLERLTTDTQYF. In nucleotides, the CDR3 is TGCGCCAGCACCCTGGAGAGGCTCACCACAGATACGCAGTATTTT.

The CDR3 loop is CACRDRGRDYGYTF. For the CDR3, the DNA is TGTGCCTGCCGGGACAGGGGGCGGGACTATGGCTACACCTTC. The chain carries TRBV30 and TRBJ1-2; 12 bases map to TRBD1. The V gene end was trimmed by 6 bases and the J gene end by 3 bases; junction bases not matched to a gene: 5. The germline V gene has CDR1 GTSNPN and CDR2 SVGIG (reference sequence). The CDR3 is 14 amino acids.

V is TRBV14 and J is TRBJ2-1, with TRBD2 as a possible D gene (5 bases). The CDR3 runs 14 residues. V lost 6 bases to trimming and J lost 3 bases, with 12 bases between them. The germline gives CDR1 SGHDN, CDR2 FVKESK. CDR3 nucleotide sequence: TGTGCCAGCAGTCCCTTTACTAGCTACAATGAGCAGTTCTTC. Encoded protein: CASSPFTSYNEQFF.

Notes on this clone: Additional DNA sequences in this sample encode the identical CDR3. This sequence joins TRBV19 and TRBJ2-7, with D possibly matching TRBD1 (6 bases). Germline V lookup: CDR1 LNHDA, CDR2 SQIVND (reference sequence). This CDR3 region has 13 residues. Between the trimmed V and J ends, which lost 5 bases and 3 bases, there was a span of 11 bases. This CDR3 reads CASSPRTVYEQYF. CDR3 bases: TGTGCCAGTAGTCCCCGGACAGTCTACGAGCAGTACTTC.

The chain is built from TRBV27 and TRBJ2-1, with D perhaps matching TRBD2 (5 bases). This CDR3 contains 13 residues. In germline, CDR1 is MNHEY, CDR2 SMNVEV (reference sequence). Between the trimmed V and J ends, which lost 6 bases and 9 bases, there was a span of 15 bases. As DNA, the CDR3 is TGTGCCAGCAGCGGGGTGTCATTTGGTGAGCAGTTCTTC. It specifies CASSGVSFGEQFF.

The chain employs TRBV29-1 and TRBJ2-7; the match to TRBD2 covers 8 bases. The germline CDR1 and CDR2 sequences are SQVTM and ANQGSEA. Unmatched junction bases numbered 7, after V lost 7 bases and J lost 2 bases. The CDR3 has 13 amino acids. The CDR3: CSAIRGGPYEQYF. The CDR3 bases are TGCAGCGCAATACGGGGGGGCCCCTACGAGCAGTACTTC.

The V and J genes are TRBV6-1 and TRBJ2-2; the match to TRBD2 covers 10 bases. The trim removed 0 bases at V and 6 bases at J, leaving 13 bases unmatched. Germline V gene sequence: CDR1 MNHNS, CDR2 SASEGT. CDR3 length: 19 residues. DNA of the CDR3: TGTGCCAGCAGTGAAGCCGGGGGGGCTAGCGGGAGAAAAGCCGGGGAGCTGTTTTTT. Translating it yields CASSEAGGASGRKAGELFF.

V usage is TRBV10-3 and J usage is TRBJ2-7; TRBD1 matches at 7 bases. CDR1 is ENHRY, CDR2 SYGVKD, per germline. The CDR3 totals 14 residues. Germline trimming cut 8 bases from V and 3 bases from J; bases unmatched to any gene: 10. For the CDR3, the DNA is TGTGCCATCGGCAGAATGACAGGGTACTACGAGCAGTACTTC. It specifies CAIGRMTGYYEQYF.

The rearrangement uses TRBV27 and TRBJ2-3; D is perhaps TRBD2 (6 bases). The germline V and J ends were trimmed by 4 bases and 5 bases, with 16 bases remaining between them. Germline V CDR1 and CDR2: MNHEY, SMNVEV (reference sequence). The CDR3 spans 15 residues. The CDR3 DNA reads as TGTGCCAGCAGTTCTTTTTCGGCCGGGGGAGATACGCAGTATTTT. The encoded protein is CASSSFSAGGDTQYF.